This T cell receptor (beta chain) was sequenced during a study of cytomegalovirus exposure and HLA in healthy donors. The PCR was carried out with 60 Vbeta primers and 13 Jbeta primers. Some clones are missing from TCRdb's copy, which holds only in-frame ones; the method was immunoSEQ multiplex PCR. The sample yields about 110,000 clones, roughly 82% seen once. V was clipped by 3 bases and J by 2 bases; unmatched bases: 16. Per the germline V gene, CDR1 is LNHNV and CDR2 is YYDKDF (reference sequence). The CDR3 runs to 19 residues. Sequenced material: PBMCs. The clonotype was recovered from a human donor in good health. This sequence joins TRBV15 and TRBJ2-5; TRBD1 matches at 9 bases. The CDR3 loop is CATSRGTDRGGMWQETQYF. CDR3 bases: TGTGCCACCAGCAGGGGAACGGACAGGGGTGGAATGTGGCAAGAGACCCAGTACTTC.